What follows is one T cell receptor beta chain and its context. In germline, CDR1 is MNHEY, CDR2 SVGAGI. This CDR3 region has 13 residues. Trimming removed 2 bases from V and 4 bases from J, with 5 bases in between. This specimen belongs to a study of blood T cell repertoires in COVID-19. As for the study in general: COVID-19 samples from acute and convalescent phases originated in the United States, Italy and Spain. PBMCs, B-cell-depleted T cells, or T cells provided the cDNA or gDNA that made up the material.

Under the authors' procedure: Reference gene primer amplification gave estimated nucleated cell counts. The assay was immunoSEQ multiplex PCR, and TCRdb's table has in-frame clones only and misses some. D and trimming come from the DNA, and the V and J calls and clone size come from that table. The data contain about 59,000 clones, about 93% of them singletons. Material for sequencing was peripheral blood. The receptor comes from an elderly man with acute or convalescent COVID-19. The chain is built from TRBV6-5 and TRBJ2-2; D call uncertain. The CDR3 sequence: CASSYEVTGELFF. The CDR3 nucleotides read TGTGCCAGCAGTTACGAGGTCACCGGGGAGCTGTTTTTT.